Listed below are T cell receptor beta chains from one sample, sequenced in a study of blood T cell repertoires in COVID-19. Measured with immunoSEQ multiplex PCR; TCRdb has only the in-frame clones, and not every one. This table has approximately 230,000 clones, 87% appearing once. The sequencing sample was made of peripheral blood. The source of these receptors is a man aged 18 to 35 with active or convalescent COVID-19. Each CDR3 is given with its conserved first and last residue. Each record gives: clone size, CDR3 length, V gene, D gene, J gene, CDR3 DNA, CDR3 protein. D genes are given only for firm matches. Clone sizes are given selectively: once, few, many, or a class where the clone is expanded.

.	15	TRBV6-5	TRBD1	TRBJ1-2	TGTGCCAGCAGTTACGCCCCGACAGGGACTGATGGCTACACCTTC	CASSYAPTGTDGYTF
.	13	TRBV27	.	TRBJ1-2	TGTGCCAGCAGTTTAGGGCAGTCCTATGGCTACACCTTC	CASSLGQSYGYTF
.	12	TRBV30	.	TRBJ1-2	TGTGCCTGGAGTGAGAGTGGCTATGGCTACACCTTC	CAWSESGYGYTF
.	17	TRBV11-2	TRBD2	TRBJ2-3	TGTGCCAGCAGCAAAGGGACTAGCGGATCTAGCACAGATACGCAGTATTTT	CASSKGTSGSSTDTQYF
.	14	TRBV19	.	TRBJ2-5	TGTGCCAGTAGTACGACAGCCCTCCAAGAGACCCAGTACTTC	CASSTTALQETQYF
.	14	TRBV18	.	TRBJ2-3	TGTGCCAGCTCGCCAGGAGGACGGTTAGATACGCAGTATTTT	CASSPGGRLDTQYF
.	16	TRBV19	.	TRBJ1-5	TGTGCCAGTATTCAAGGAGGGTGGTTTGGCAATCAGCCCCAGCATTTT	CASIQGGWFGNQPQHF
.	15	TRBV11-2	.	TRBJ2-1	TGTGCCAGCCTCCCAGGGTGGTCCATCGGGAATGAGCAGTTCTTC	CASLPGWSIGNEQFF
.	18	TRBV23-1	TRBD2	TRBJ2-1	TGCGCCAGCAGCCCTGGGACTAGCGGGCTGAGCTCCTACAATGAGCAGTTCTTC	CASSPGTSGLSSYNEQFF
.	20	TRBV7-6	TRBD1	TRBJ2-6	TGTGCCAGCAGCTTAAGGCCCGTGGACAGGTCCCACTCTGGGGCCAACGTCCTGACTTTC	CASSLRPVDRSHSGANVLTF
.	14	TRBV10-2	.	TRBJ2-5	TGCGCCAGCAGTGGAGGGATTCTCCAAGAGACCCAGTACTTC	CASSGGILQETQYF
.	14	TRBV5-1	.	TRBJ2-7	TGCGCCAGCAGCCAAACAGACATATATGGCGAGCAGTACTTC	CASSQTDIYGEQYF
.	14	TRBV18	.	TRBJ2-7	TGTGCCAGCTCACCAGATAGAGGGCTGGGCGAGCAGTACTTC	CASSPDRGLGEQYF
.	15	TRBV14	TRBD2	TRBJ2-4	TGTGCCAGCAGCCAAGCTAGCGGGTCGATATACATTCAGTACTTC	CASSQASGSIYIQYF
once	13	TRBV3-1/TRBV3-2	.	TRBJ1-5	TGTGCCAGCAGTGCCGCGGGGAGGCAGCCCCAGCATTTT	CASSAAGRQPQHF
once	13	TRBV7-2	.	TRBJ1-4	TGTGCCAGCGGGGAGGGTCTTTATGAAAAACTGTTTTTT	CASGEGLYEKLFF
.	12	TRBV29-1	.	TRBJ1-5	TGCAGCGTTGTATCGGGATCTCAGCCCCAGCATTTT	CSVVSGSQPQHF
.	15	TRBV29-1	.	TRBJ1-2	TGCAGCGTTGATGCCCCAGGGGCGAACGACTATGGCTACACCTTC	CSVDAPGANDYGYTF
.	15	TRBV4-3	.	TRBJ1-1	TGCGCCAGCAGCCAAGATAGTAAGGGAGTGGCTGAAGCTTTCTTT	CASSQDSKGVAEAFF
once	15	TRBV4-3	TRBD1	TRBJ1-4	TGCGCCAGCAGCCGCTACAGGGGCGGTAATGAAAAACTGTTTTTT	CASSRYRGGNEKLFF
.	16	TRBV6-2/TRBV6-3	TRBD2	TRBJ2-1	TGTGCCAGCAGTCCCCGGACTAGCCGTAGGTTCGGTGAGCAGTTCTTC	CASSPRTSRRFGEQFF
.	15	TRBV4-1	TRBD2	TRBJ2-5	TGCGCCAGCAGCCAGACTAGCCCGCCGGGGGAGACCCAGTACTTC	CASSQTSPPGETQYF
.	16	TRBV6-1	.	TRBJ1-2	TGTGCCAGCAGTGAACTTCTCACAGCCTCTAACTATGGCTACACCTTC	CASSELLTASNYGYTF
.	15	TRBV29-1	.	TRBJ1-5	TGCAGCGTTGCGGCGGACAGCCCTAGCAATCAGCCCCAGCATTTT	CSVAADSPSNQPQHF
.	15	TRBV28	TRBD1	TRBJ1-1	TGTGCCAGCAGTTTGATCGGGACAGGGGGCACTGAAGCTTTCTTT	CASSLIGTGGTEAFF
.	13	TRBV2	.	TRBJ1-3	TGTGCCAGCAGGGGAGGGATCGGAAACACCATATATTTT	CASRGGIGNTIYF
.	13	TRBV6-5	TRBD2	TRBJ2-7	TGTGCCAGCCGACTAGCGGGGCCCTCGGAGCAGTACTTC	CASRLAGPSEQYF
.	15	TRBV19	.	TRBJ2-1	TGTGCCAGTAGTATTCCGCGAGCATTATACAATGAGCAGTTCTTC	CASSIPRALYNEQFF
.	13	TRBV7-9	.	TRBJ1-1	TGTGCCAGCAGCCCGGGGACGGGGAGGGAAGCTTTCTTT	CASSPGTGREAFF
.	16	TRBV5-6	.	TRBJ2-7	TGTGCCAGCAGCTTGGGGGTGGGGCGCGACCCGGGTGAGCAGTACTTC	CASSLGVGRDPGEQYF
.	13	TRBV18	.	TRBJ2-1	TGTGCCAGCTCACCAAGTAGGGGGAATGAGCAGTTCTTC	CASSPSRGNEQFF
.	14	TRBV19	.	TRBJ1-2	TGTGCCAGTAGTACCCCAGGGAGGTTCTATGGCTACACCTTC	CASSTPGRFYGYTF
few	16	TRBV25-1	.	TRBJ1-6	TGTGCCAGCAGTGAATTAGGGGGGGTAGCTAATTCACCCCTCCACTTT	CASSELGGVANSPLHF
.	17	TRBV27	TRBD2	TRBJ2-2	TGTGCCAGCAGTTTATCCTTAGCGGGAGGATACACCGGGGAGCTGTTTTTT	CASSLSLAGGYTGELFF
many	13	TRBV14	.	TRBJ1-2	TGTGCCAGCAGCCCAGGGACAAACTATGGCTACACCTTC	CASSPGTNYGYTF
.	17	TRBV19	TRBD1	TRBJ1-2	TGTGCCAGTAGTGCAACGGACAGGGTCTGGACGAACTATGGCTACACCTTC	CASSATDRVWTNYGYTF
.	15	TRBV5-1	TRBD1	TRBJ1-2	TGCGCCAGCAGCGGGACGACCGGGACAGACTATGGCTACACCTTC	CASSGTTGTDYGYTF
.	13	TRBV19	.	TRBJ2-7	TGTGCCAGTAGCTATACGGGTATCTACGAGCAGTACTTC	CASSYTGIYEQYF
.	13	TRBV7-3	.	TRBJ2-3	TGTGCCAGCAGCTTAGGGAGTTGGGATACGCAGTATTTT	CASSLGSWDTQYF
.	23	TRBV6-4	TRBD2	TRBJ2-4	TGTGCCAGCAGTGACTCGATCTGGGGGCGACTAGCGGATGTTACTGTAGCCAAAAACATTCAGTACTTC	CASSDSIWGRLADVTVAKNIQYF
once	16	TRBV6-5	TRBD1	TRBJ1-2	TGTGCCAGCAGTTCCCTGAGACAGGGTTCCGACTATGGCTACACCTTC	CASSSLRQGSDYGYTF